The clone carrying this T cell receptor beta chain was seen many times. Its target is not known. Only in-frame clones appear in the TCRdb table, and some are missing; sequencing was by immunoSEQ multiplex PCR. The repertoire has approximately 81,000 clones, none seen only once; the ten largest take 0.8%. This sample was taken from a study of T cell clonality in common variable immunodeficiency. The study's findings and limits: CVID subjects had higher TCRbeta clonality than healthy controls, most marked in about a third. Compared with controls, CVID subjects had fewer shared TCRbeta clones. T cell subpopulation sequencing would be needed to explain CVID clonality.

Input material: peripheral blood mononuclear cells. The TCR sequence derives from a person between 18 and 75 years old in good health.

CDR3 DNA, as far as it was read: TGTGCCACCAGCAAACCCCAGAACACAGATACG. Translated, it gives CATSKPQNTDT. The full-length CDR3 reads as CATSKPQNTDTQYF. The V and J genes are TRBV15 and TRBJ2-3; D is unresolved. The read stops 3 residues short of the end of the CDR3; the missing end is completed from the germline J gene. Per the germline V gene, CDR1 is LNHNV and CDR2 is YYDKDF (reference sequence). V was trimmed by 4 bases and J by 2 bases, leaving 10 bases between them. The CDR3 has 14 amino acids.